This T cell receptor beta chain emerged from a study of blood T cells in healthy people across ages. This clonotype was seen a single time. One base away lies a much larger clone, so this may be a sequencing read error. Combining a sample-barcoded 5' primer with a J-beta primer mix, a second PCR ran for roughly 7 to 11 cycles. In TCRdb, the 5' RACE reads were re-called with MiXCR into one record per CDR3 protein. The data contain hundreds of thousands of distinct CDR3 sequences, roughly 52% of them seen just once; the ten biggest clones take up 10% to 15%. Germline assignment: CDR1 LGHNA and CDR2 YNFKEQ. Deletions cut 6 bases from V and 6 bases from J, with 10 bases between. The CDR3 is 12 residues long.

The receptor was isolated from a young man in good health. The J gene is TRBJ2-3, the V gene TRBV4-2; D uncertain. The source material was blood. The chain's CDR3 is CASRHEGDTQYF. In DNA, the CDR3 is TGTGCCAGCAGGCATGAAGGGGATACGCAGTATTTT.